A single sample gave rise to the 15 T cell receptor beta chains below, sequenced in a study of T cell changes during pregnancy in multiple sclerosis. The data were produced by immunoSEQ multiplex PCR, yet TCRdb's version contains in-frame clones alone and is incomplete. This table has more than 70,000 clones, 91% appearing once. The sequencing used peripheral blood, collected after pregnancy. The receptors here all came from a female donor in good health, enrolled as a control in a pregnancy study.

CDR3 amino acids: CASSITGIRTGELFF. CDR3 sequence (DNA): TGTGCCAGCAGCATAACAGGGATACGCACCGGGGAGCTGTTTTTT. The chain carries TRBV5-6 and TRBJ2-2; D perhaps matches TRBD1 (6 bases). Germline CDR1 and CDR2: SGHDT and YYEEEE. Between the trimmed V and J ends, which lost 4 bases and 4 bases, there was a span of 14 bases. The CDR3 is made up of 15 amino acids.

The chain combines TRBV7-8 with TRBJ2-7; 14 bases are a match to TRBD2. The germline CDR1 and CDR2 sequences are SGHVS and FQNEAQ. J gave up 7 bases and V 4 bases, and 12 bases lay outside the gene matches. The CDR3 runs 17 residues. In nucleotides, the CDR3 is TGTGCCAGCAGCTCCTCCGGGACTAGCGGGGGTGCATGGGAGCAGTACTTC. Its protein product is CASSSSGTSGGAWEQYF.

The chain links TRBV5-6 to TRBJ2-1; D unresolved. V was pared by 2 bases and J by 8 bases, with 14 bases between. CDR3 length: 14 amino acids. CDR1 and CDR2 from the germline V gene are SGHDT and YYEEEE. The CDR3 DNA reads as TGTGCCAGCAGCTTCACCCTTAATCGGGATGAGCAGTTCTTC. Protein product: CASSFTLNRDEQFF.

The V call is TRBV6-4, the J call TRBJ2-3; D is possibly TRBD2 (5 bases). Germline-derived CDR1 and CDR2 are MRHNA and SNTAGT. This CDR3 has 13 residues. V was shortened by 0 bases and J by 8 bases, with 9 bases between the two germline ends. The CDR3 DNA follows: TGTGCCAGCAGTGACTCGCGGGCTGGTACGCAGTATTTT. Protein: CASSDSRAGTQYF.

A few counts support this clone. V and J are TRBV18 and TRBJ1-6, with D unclear. Trimming took off 0 bases at V and 7 bases at J, with 7 bases between the two ends. This CDR3 region has 14 residues. Germline V gene sequence: CDR1 KGHSH, CDR2 LQKENI. CDR3 protein: CASSPPSGNSPLHF. CDR3 coding DNA: TGTGCCAGCTCACCACCTTCAGGCAATTCACCCCTCCACTTT.

The V gene is TRBV6-5, the J gene TRBJ1-2, with unresolved D. The CDR3 length is 15 residues. V was shortened by 2 bases and J by 4 bases, with 14 bases between the two germline ends. CDR1 MNHEY and CDR2 SVGAGI come from the germline V gene. CDR3 protein: CASSYTVGGVYGYTF. The CDR3 DNA reads as TGTGCCAGCAGTTACACGGTGGGCGGGGTCTATGGCTACACCTTC.

The genes are TRBV6-5 and TRBJ1-1, with no clear D. Germline V CDR1 and CDR2: MNHEY, SVGAGI. The V gene lost 1 base and the J gene lost 0 bases, with 9 bases spanning the gap. This CDR3 has 15 residues. CDR3 region: CASSYYGFMNTEAFF. The CDR3 DNA is TGTGCCAGCAGTTACTACGGGTTCATGAACACTGAAGCTTTCTTT.

The chain has TRBV11-2 and TRBJ1-4; D gene uncertain. From germline, CDR1 is SGHAT and CDR2 FQNNGV. The length of the CDR3 is 15 residues. Trimming took 1 base from V and 2 from J, leaving 8 bases between them. The CDR3 is CASSLVRRTNEKLFF. DNA for the CDR3: TGTGCCAGCAGCTTAGTTCGGAGGACTAATGAAAAACTGTTTTTT. Full variable domain (remainder filled in from reference TRBV11-2 and TRBJ1-4): EAGVAQSPRYKIIEKRQSVAFWCNPISGHATLYWYQQILGQGPKLLIQFQNNGVVDDSQLPKDRFSAERLKGVDSTLKIQPAKLEDSAVYLCASSLVRRTNEKLFFGSGTQLSVL.

V and J are TRBV5-4 and TRBJ2-2, with 7 bases lining up with TRBD1. There are 17 residues in the CDR3. V lost 2 bases and J lost 4; bases outside the gene matches: 11. Germline-derived CDR1 and CDR2 are SGHNT and YYREEE (reference sequence). The CDR3 loop reads CASSFNMRQGPTGELFF. DNA of the CDR3: TGTGCCAGCAGCTTCAATATGCGACAGGGCCCCACCGGGGAGCTGTTTTTT.

The chain joins TRBV4-1 to TRBJ2-7; 15 bases are a match to TRBD2. Per the germline V gene, CDR1 is MGHRA and CDR2 is YSYEKL. This CDR3 contains 19 residues. The junction had 10 bases not matched to a gene; V was cut back by 0 bases and J by 4 bases. The CDR3 protein is CASSQEIWTSGGARYEQYF. The DNA of the CDR3 is TGCGCCAGCAGCCAAGAAATCTGGACTAGCGGGGGGGCCAGGTACGAGCAGTACTTC.

CDR3 sequence: CSVEWDRANEQFF. CDR3 DNA: TGCAGCGTTGAATGGGACAGGGCCAATGAGCAGTTCTTC. The chain recombines TRBV29-1 with TRBJ2-1; TRBD1 matches 9 bases. Germline trimming cut 2 bases from V and 6 bases from J; bases unmatched to any gene: 2. CDR3 size: 13 residues. Germline CDR1 and CDR2: SQVTM and ANQGSEA.

V gene TRBV6-6 combines with J gene TRBJ2-1; D remains ambiguous. The CDR3 extends over 13 amino acids. CDR1 is MNHNY, CDR2 SVGAGI, per germline (reference sequence). V shed 7 bases and J shed 12 bases, with 19 bases lying between them. The DNA for the CDR3 is TGTGCCAGCACTATTAAAACGGTTCCACGGCAGTTCTTC. Translating it yields CASTIKTVPRQFF.

The CDR3 coding sequence is TGTGCCAGCAGTTCTACAGACTATGGCTACACCTTC. Translating it yields CASSSTDYGYTF. This chain uses TRBV28 with TRBJ1-2, with D uncertain. This CDR3 region has 12 residues. V dropped 4 bases and J dropped 3 bases, with 6 bases sitting between them. Germline assignment: CDR1 MDHEN and CDR2 SYDVKM.

The chain carries TRBV9 and TRBJ1-2, with D possibly TRBD1 on 5 matching bases. Trimming took 0 bases from V and 4 from J, leaving 19 bases between them. CDR3 length equals 17 residues. CDR1 is SGDLS and CDR2 is YYNGEE in the germline V gene. This CDR3 reads CASSVAGYLGGAYGYTF. In nucleotides, the CDR3 is TGTGCCAGCAGCGTAGCGGGGTACTTGGGGGGAGCCTATGGCTACACCTTC.

The genes are TRBV7-9 and TRBJ2-3; D not certain. The V gene lost 8 bases and the J gene lost 4 bases, with 4 bases spanning the gap. Looked up from germline, CDR1 is SEHNR and CDR2 is FQNEAQ (reference sequence). The CDR3 length is 10 residues. Written as DNA, the CDR3 is TGTGCCAGCGGAGCAGATACGCAGTATTTT. It translates to CASGADTQYF. Combining the CDR3 with reference TRBV7-9 and TRBJ2-3 gives the whole variable domain DTGVSQNPRHKITKRGQNVTFRCDPISEHNRLYWYRQTLGQGPEFLTYFQNEAQLEKSRLLSDRFSAERPKGSFSTLEIQRTEQGDSAMYLCASGADTQYFGPGTRLTVL.